A single sample is the source of the 18 T cell receptor beta chains below, sequenced in a study of technical replicates of blood from four donors. Measured with immunoSEQ multiplex PCR; TCRdb has only the in-frame clones, and not every one. The sample consists of 60,000 to 70,000 clones, roughly 98% of them appearing once. Material for sequencing was T cells isolated from PBMCs. These receptors were collected from a human donor in good health.

This rearrangement joins TRBV28 to TRBJ2-1; TRBD2 matches 8 bases. This CDR3 spans 13 amino acids. CDR1 and CDR2 (germline): MDHEN, SYDVKM. After removal of 7 bases from V and 10 bases from J, the junction contained 9 bases not matched to a gene. CDR3 residues: CASIYPGGGEQFF. CDR3 bases: TGTGCCAGCATTTACCCCGGGGGGGGAGAGCAGTTCTTC.

The chain has TRBV7-2 and TRBJ2-7; weak D call: TRBD2 (5 bases). The CDR3 length is 15 residues. Germline V gene data show CDR1 as SGHTA and CDR2 as FQGNSA. The V gene lost 0 bases and the J gene lost 3 bases, with 12 bases spanning the gap. The CDR3 loop is CASSLAGSEGYEQYF. The CDR3 nucleotides are TGTGCCAGCAGCTTAGCTGGGTCAGAGGGCTACGAGCAGTACTTC. The whole variable domain, filled in from reference TRBV7-2 and TRBJ2-7, reads GAGVSQSPSNKVTEKGKDVELRCDPISGHTALYWYRQSLGQGLEFLIYFQGNSAPDKSGLPSDRFSAERTGGSVSTLTIQRTQQEDSAVYLCASSLAGSEGYEQYFGPGTRLTVT.

The chain is built from TRBV6-5 and TRBJ1-2; D is unclear. Germline CDR1 reads MNHEY; CDR2 reads SVGAGI. The CDR3 has 11 residues. V was trimmed by 4 bases and J by 6 bases, leaving 6 bases between them. CDR3 sequence reads: CASSSGDGYTF. As DNA, the CDR3 is TGTGCCAGCAGTTCCGGGGATGGCTACACCTTC.

The gene calls are TRBV10-3 and TRBJ1-4; 7 bases fit TRBD1. From germline, CDR1 is ENHRY and CDR2 SYGVKD. The CDR3 covers 14 residues. V was pared by 6 bases and J by 3 bases, with 4 bases of the junction left unmatched. CDR3: CAISPGQPNEKLFF. In nucleotides, the CDR3 is TGTGCCATCAGCCCGGGACAGCCTAATGAAAAACTGTTTTTT.

This clone showed up just once. This chain uses TRBV2 with TRBJ2-3; TRBD1 matches at 7 bases. The V segment lost 6 bases and the J segment 5 bases; nucleotides outside the gene matches: 2. The germline gives CDR1 SNHLY, CDR2 FYNNEI. The CDR3 covers 12 residues. This CDR3 is CASSSGGDTQYF. The CDR3 bases are TGTGCCAGCAGCTCAGGGGGAGATACGCAGTATTTT.

V gene TRBV28 combines with J gene TRBJ1-4, with 7 bases identical to TRBD1. CDR1 is MDHEN, CDR2 SYDVKM, per germline. The CDR3 runs to 13 residues. With V trimmed by 7 bases and J by 7 bases, 6 bases remained unmatched. CDR3 coding DNA: TGTGCCAGCATGAGGGGGCCTGGTGAAAAACTGTTTTTT. Translating it yields CASMRGPGEKLFF.

This chain joins TRBV10-1 and TRBJ2-7, with 10 bases matching TRBD1. Germline CDR1 and CDR2: WNHNN and SYGVQD (reference sequence). The V and J ends lost 6 bases and 3 bases, in that order; junction bases with no gene match: 11. The CDR3 totals 16 residues. The CDR3 protein is CASSYQRDRGLYEQYF. CDR3 bases: TGCGCCAGCAGCTACCAACGGGACAGGGGACTCTACGAGCAGTACTTC.

The rearrangement uses TRBV28 and TRBJ2-5, with D tentatively TRBD2 (5 bases). The CDR3 is made up of 13 amino acids. Germline V gene sequence: CDR1 MDHEN, CDR2 SYDVKM. V shed 3 bases and J shed 1 base, with 6 bases lying between them. The CDR3 loop reads CASSLGSQETQYF. CDR3 nucleotides: TGTGCCAGCAGTTTGGGGAGCCAAGAGACCCAGTACTTC.

The chain recombines TRBV2 with TRBJ2-1; D is unclear. Germline CDR1 SNHLY, CDR2 FYNNEI. The CDR3 consists of 11 residues. V gave up 3 bases and J gave up 15 bases, with 12 bases separating them. The DNA for the CDR3 is TGTGCCAGCAGTGATAGTGTCTTCTGGTTCTTC. Protein product: CASSDSVFWFF.

In its sample, this clone was seen a few times. The V and J genes are TRBV14 and TRBJ1-4, with unresolved D. The CDR3 contains 12 residues. CDR1 is SGHDN, CDR2 FVKESK, per germline. V shed 3 bases and J shed 5 bases, with 4 bases lying between them. As DNA, the CDR3 is TGTGCCAGCAGCCACTTCAATGAAAAACTGTTTTTT. It translates to CASSHFNEKLFF.

V is TRBV11-1 and J is TRBJ2-1; D is possibly TRBD2 (5 bases). This CDR3 is built from 14 residues. The V gene lost 0 bases and the J gene lost 5 bases, with 8 bases spanning the gap. Germline V gene lookup returns CDR1 SGHAT and CDR2 FQDESV (reference sequence). CDR3 sequence: CASSLADFDNEQFF. The CDR3 DNA reads TGTGCCAGCAGCTTAGCGGACTTCGACAATGAGCAGTTCTTC.

The J gene is TRBJ2-2, the V gene TRBV28, with 8 bases fitting TRBD2. The CDR3 length is 19 residues. Germline V lookup: CDR1 MDHEN, CDR2 SYDVKM. The V and J ends lost 3 bases and 5 bases, in that order; junction bases with no gene match: 17. CDR3 amino acids: CASSFLSGEEVKRTGELFF. As DNA, the CDR3 is TGTGCCAGCAGTTTCCTTAGCGGGGAAGAGGTGAAACGGACCGGGGAGCTGTTTTTT.

V and J are TRBV5-6 and TRBJ2-7; 11 bases agree with TRBD2. This CDR3 is built from 15 residues. J gave up 2 bases and V 3 bases, and 4 bases lay outside the gene matches. Germline-derived CDR1 and CDR2 are SGHDT and YYEEEE. In nucleotides, the CDR3 is TGTGCCAGCAGCTACGGGACTAGCGGAACCTACGAGCAGTACTTC. As protein: CASSYGTSGTYEQYF.

The chain employs TRBV7-9 and TRBJ2-3, with 8 bases aligning to TRBD1. The J segment lost 4 bases and the V segment lost 5 bases, leaving 11 bases of the junction unmatched. This CDR3 contains 16 residues. Germline V gives CDR1 SEHNR, CDR2 FQNEAQ (reference sequence). CDR3 sequence reads: CASSQRDRFSSDTQYF. The CDR3, as DNA: TGTGCCAGCAGCCAACGGGACAGGTTCTCATCAGATACGCAGTATTTT.

The chain recombines TRBV6-1 with TRBJ2-7; TRBD1 aligns across 10 bases. Trimming took 3 bases from V and 3 from J; bases not matched to a gene: 11. From germline, CDR1 is MNHNS and CDR2 SASEGT. The CDR3 extends over 17 amino acids. This CDR3 reads CASSDAPPGQGIYEQYF. In nucleotides, the CDR3 is TGTGCCAGCAGTGACGCACCCCCGGGACAGGGGATCTACGAGCAGTACTTC.

The rearrangement links TRBV9 to TRBJ1-4, with no clear D. V lost 1 base, J lost 7 bases, and 14 bases lay in between. Germline lookup yields CDR1 SGDLS and CDR2 YYNGEE. This CDR3 is built from 15 residues. CDR3 in amino acids: CASSVSWRRGEKLFF. CDR3 bases: TGTGCCAGCAGCGTATCGTGGCGGCGGGGTGAAAAACTGTTTTTT.

V usage is TRBV9 and J usage is TRBJ1-5; D not certain. The CDR3 extends over 15 amino acids. Per the germline V gene, CDR1 is SGDLS and CDR2 is YYNGEE. V lost 0 bases, J lost 3 bases, and 10 bases lay in between. Here the CDR3 DNA reads TGTGCCAGCAGCGTAGGCACCCGCGTCAATCAGCCCCAGCATTTT. Translation gives CASSVGTRVNQPQHF.

The J gene is TRBJ2-7, the V gene TRBV6-5, with 8 bases that match TRBD1. The CDR3 spans 15 residues. The germline gives CDR1 MNHEY, CDR2 SVGAGI. V trimming: 4 bases; J trimming: 0 bases; junction bases outside the gene matches: 5. The CDR3 reads CASSWDRWTSYEQYF. CDR3 in DNA: TGTGCCAGCAGTTGGGACAGGTGGACCTCCTACGAGCAGTACTTC.